The T cell receptor (beta chain) under discussion was sequenced for a study of graft-versus-host responses after intestinal transplantation. This table comes from immunoSEQ multiplex PCR, and its TCRdb copy is limited to in-frame clones, with some not included. The table has some 10,000 clones, about 95% seen once. CDR1 is SGDLS and CDR2 is YYNGEE in the germline V gene. The CDR3 has 16 amino acids. The V end was cut by 0 bases, the J end by 0 bases, with 10 bases between. The sequence was obtained from a human patient who received an intestinal transplant, so some T cells may come from the graft donor. The chain has TRBV9 and TRBJ2-1; the D call may be TRBD1 or TRBD2 (6 bases each). The sample in question was bone marrow, obtained around 500 days after intestinal transplantation. This chain's CDR3 is CASSVGGANSYNEQFF. Written as DNA, the CDR3 is TGTGCCAGCAGCGTAGGGGGGGCTAACTCCTACAATGAGCAGTTCTTC.